The 28 T cell receptor beta chains listed next were all sequenced from one sample in a study of vaccination and CD4 T cells after COVID-19. At the Johns Hopkins FTIC core, DNA taken from cultured CD4+ T cells was sequenced by way of the Oncomine TCR Beta short-read assay. TCRdb processed the PCR reads anew with MiXCR; each CDR3 protein has one entry. The sample includes some 8,300 distinct CDR3 sequences, roughly two thirds of them seen just once. Treatment in this sample: approximately nine-day PBMC culture with coronavirus spike peptide pools or control peptides (ViraFEST assay). These TCRs' antigens remain unknown. Sequencing was performed on CD4+ T cells from blood, cultured in vitro. These receptors all stem from a human donor who had recovered from COVID-19.

The sample holds one count of this clonotype. This chain links TRBV7-2 with TRBJ1-1, with D hard to call. V lost 5 bases and J 7 bases, leaving 14 bases between the germline ends. CDR1 is SGHTA, CDR2 FQGNSA, per germline. This CDR3 contains 13 residues. CDR3 sequence: CASSQRGWGEAFF. The CDR3 DNA sequence: TGTGCCAGCAGCCAAAGAGGCTGGGGTGAAGCTTTCTTT.

This rearrangement joins TRBV7-9 to TRBJ2-2; TRBD1 matches 9 bases. Trimming at V came to 3 bases and at J to 3 bases, leaving 2 bases not matched to a gene. The CDR3 covers 15 residues. Germline V gives CDR1 SEHNR, CDR2 FQNEAQ (reference sequence). CDR3 in amino acids: CASSFRDRDTGELFF. CDR3 nucleotide sequence: TGTGCCAGCAGCTTCCGGGACAGGGACACCGGGGAGCTGTTTTTT.

The chain has TRBV6-1 and TRBJ1-5; a possible D gene is TRBD1 (6 bases). The CDR3 extends over 15 amino acids. Germline V CDR1 and CDR2: MNHNS, SASEGT. The V end lost 7 bases, the J end lost 2 bases, and 15 bases lay between the germline ends. CDR3 in DNA: TGTGCCAGCAATCCGGGGGCGCGGGGCAATCAGCCCCAGCATTTT. This encodes CASNPGARGNQPQHF.

The V gene is TRBV19, the J gene TRBJ1-2; TRBD1 aligns across 7 bases. Looked up from germline, CDR1 is LNHDA and CDR2 is SQIVND (reference sequence). This CDR3 has 14 residues. V was clipped by 3 bases and J by 4 bases; unmatched bases: 5. CDR3 in amino acids: CASSIVGQFYGYTF. The CDR3 DNA reads as TGTGCCAGTAGTATTGTGGGACAGTTCTATGGCTACACCTTC.

The rearrangement joins TRBV19 to TRBJ1-2; D unresolved. Per the germline V gene, CDR1 is LNHDA and CDR2 is SQIVND (reference sequence). Trimming cost V 3 bases and J 6 bases, with 14 bases left between them. The CDR3 consists of 14 residues. This CDR3 is CASSIPGRSDGYTF. CDR3 coding DNA: TGTGCCAGTAGTATCCCCGGGAGGTCTGATGGCTACACCTTC.

The J gene is TRBJ2-7, the V gene TRBV12-5; D perhaps matches TRBD1 (5 bases). The CDR3 covers 11 residues. Germline V gene data show CDR1 as LGHNT and CDR2 as FRNRAP. Trimming left V 8 bases short and J 5 bases short, with 10 bases between. The CDR3 sequence: CASSGLNEQYF. Here the CDR3 DNA reads TGTGCTAGTTCAGGGCTGAACGAGCAGTACTTC.

The rearrangement joins TRBV2 to TRBJ1-2; D unclear. The CDR3 is made up of 13 amino acids. CDR1 and CDR2 (germline): SNHLY, FYNNEI. V lost 3 bases and J 8 bases, leaving 13 bases between the germline ends. The CDR3 DNA follows: TGTGCCAGCAGTGAGAATTTGCTAACGGGCTACACCTTC. Amino acid sequence: CASSENLLTGYTF. The complete variable domain, with remaining parts taken from reference TRBV2 and TRBJ1-2, reads EPEVTQTPSHQVTQMGQEVILRCVPISNHLYFYWYRQILGQKVEFLVSFYNNEISEKSEIFDDQFSVERPDGSNFTLKIRSTKLEDSAMYFCASSENLLTGYTFGSGTRLTVV.

This clonotype was found once. The chain joins TRBV20-1 to TRBJ1-2, with TRBD1 matching over 7 bases. With V trimmed by 6 bases and J by 8 bases, 12 bases remained unmatched. Germline V gene data show CDR1 as DFQATT and CDR2 as SNEGSKA (reference sequence). CDR3 length: 13 amino acids. CDR3 residues: CSAIDREVDGYTF. The CDR3 DNA is TGCAGTGCGATCGACAGGGAGGTTGACGGCTACACCTTC.

The rearrangement uses TRBV12-3 or TRBV12-4 and TRBJ2-1; weak D call: TRBD2 (5 bases). The V end lost 2 bases, the J end lost 1 base, and 9 bases lay between the germline ends. The CDR3 is made up of 15 amino acids. CDR3 nucleotides: TGTGCCAGCAGTTTACGGGGTGCGTCCTACAATGAGCAGTTCTTC. It codes for CASSLRGASYNEQFF.

J is TRBJ1-1 and V is TRBV7-2; no reliable D call. Germline CDR1 reads SGHTA; CDR2 reads FQGNSA. V was clipped by 5 bases and J by 1 base, with 11 bases between them. The CDR3 extends over 14 amino acids. The CDR3 sequence: CASSPPGWNTEAFF. In nucleotides, the CDR3 is TGTGCCAGCAGCCCTCCCGGATGGAACACTGAAGCTTTCTTT.

This sequence joins TRBV4-2 and TRBJ1-2, with a weak D call TRBD1 (5 bases). Germline CDR1 LGHNA, CDR2 YNFKEQ. The CDR3 runs 15 residues. V lost 0 bases and J lost 1, with 9 bases in between. The CDR3 region is CASSQEWGVNYGYTF. The CDR3 coding sequence is TGTGCCAGCAGCCAAGAATGGGGGGTTAACTATGGCTACACCTTC.

The chain employs TRBV12-3 or TRBV12-4 and TRBJ1-3; no clear D. Trimming removed 5 bases from V and 0 bases from J, with 8 bases in between. The CDR3 has 14 residues. CDR3 loop: CASSPAYSGNTIYF. For the CDR3, the DNA is TGTGCCAGCAGTCCAGCGTACTCTGGAAACACCATATATTTT.

The rearrangement links TRBV5-4 to TRBJ1-2; 10 positions match TRBD1. Trimming cost V 4 bases and J 3 bases; bases outside gene matches: 3. The CDR3 is made up of 14 amino acids. Per the germline V gene, CDR1 is SGHNT and CDR2 is YYREEE (reference sequence). CDR3 in amino acids: CASSRTGGDYGYTF. The DNA of the CDR3 is TGTGCCAGCAGCCGGACAGGGGGAGACTATGGCTACACCTTC. The full variable domain, its missing parts supplied by reference TRBV5-4 and TRBJ1-2, is ETGVTQSPTHLIKTRGQQVTLRCSSQSGHNTVSWYQQALGQGPQFIFQYYREEENGRGNFPPRFSGLQFPNYSSELNVNALELDDSALYLCASSRTGGDYGYTFGSGTRLTVV.

The chain is built from TRBV7-7 and TRBJ2-3; TRBD2 matches at 9 bases. The CDR3 sequence is 15 residues long. CDR1 is SSHAT and CDR2 is FNYEAQ in the germline V gene (reference sequence). V trimming: 5 bases; J trimming: 3 bases; junction bases outside the gene matches: 6. The CDR3 bases are TGTGCCAGCAGCCTCGGGCTAGCGGGAACAGATACGCAGTATTTT. It yields the protein CASSLGLAGTDTQYF.

V usage is TRBV2 and J usage is TRBJ1-5; D is perhaps TRBD1 (5 bases). Germline V lookup: CDR1 SNHLY, CDR2 FYNNEI. V dropped 3 bases and J dropped 1 base, with 22 bases sitting between them. The length of the CDR3 is 19 residues. This CDR3 reads CASSDRLGGTKGSNQPQHF. CDR3 nucleotides: TGTGCCAGCAGTGACCGGCTAGGTGGGACTAAAGGCAGCAATCAGCCCCAGCATTTT.

This clonotype was counted a few times. The V gene is TRBV20-1, the J gene TRBJ1-2, with a possible D match to TRBD1 (6 bases). CDR1 and CDR2 from the germline V gene are DFQATT and SNEGSKA (reference sequence). Between the trimmed V and J ends, which lost 4 bases and 4 bases, there was a span of 10 bases. This CDR3 region has 12 residues. The CDR3 DNA reads as TGCAGTGCTAACAGGGACCTCTATGGCTACACCTTC. Protein sequence: CSANRDLYGYTF.

The rearrangement joins TRBV20-1 to TRBJ1-1; a possible D gene is TRBD1 (5 bases). This CDR3 has 13 amino acids. Between the trimmed V and J ends, which lost 2 bases and 2 bases, there was a span of 9 bases. The V gene's germline CDR1 is DFQATT and CDR2 SNEGSKA (reference sequence). The CDR3 reads CSARRQTNTEAFF. As DNA, the CDR3 is TGCAGTGCTAGACGACAGACAAACACTGAAGCTTTCTTT.

The genes are TRBV7-3 and TRBJ1-1; no firm D call. CDR1 and CDR2 from the germline V gene are SGHTA and FQGTGA. V lost 5 bases to trimming and J lost 1 base, with 14 bases between them. The CDR3 length is 15 residues. CDR3 DNA sequence: TGTGCCAGCAGCGTCACGGGAGGAACGAACACTGAAGCTTTCTTT. Translated, it gives CASSVTGGTNTEAFF. The variable domain in full, with the rest retrieved from reference TRBV7-3 and TRBJ1-1, is GAGVSQTPSNKVTEKGKYVELRCDPISGHTALYWYRQSLGQGPEFLIYFQGTGAADDSGLPNDRFFAVRPEGSVSTLKIQRTERGDSAVYLCASSVTGGTNTEAFFGQGTRLTVV.

The chain uses TRBV5-4 and TRBJ1-2; 7 bases line up with TRBD1. Germline CDR1 reads SGHNT; CDR2 reads YYREEE (reference sequence). The V gene end was trimmed by 2 bases and the J gene end by 1 base; junction bases not matched to a gene: 5. CDR3 length: 15 residues. The CDR3 reads CASSLLTGFNYGYTF. The CDR3 DNA reads TGTGCCAGCAGCTTACTGACAGGGTTTAACTATGGCTACACCTTC.

The CDR3 region is CASSVQGRTEAFF. The CDR3, as DNA: TGTGCCAGCAGCGTACAGGGGCGCACTGAAGCTTTCTTT. This rearrangement joins TRBV9 to TRBJ1-1; D might be TRBD1 (6 bases). The germline V gene encodes CDR1 SGDLS and CDR2 YYNGEE. V dropped 1 base and J dropped 4 bases, with 8 bases sitting between them. CDR3 length equals 13 residues.

For the CDR3, the DNA is TGTGCCAGCAACAACGGGGCGGCAGGCAACTATGGCTACACCTTC. The encoded protein is CASNNGAAGNYGYTF. This chain joins TRBV6-1 and TRBJ1-2, with D perhaps matching TRBD1 (5 bases). Germline CDR1 is MNHNS and CDR2 is SASEGT. The CDR3 is made up of 15 amino acids. V gave up 7 bases and J gave up 2 bases, with 17 bases separating them.

The V gene is TRBV6-5, the J gene TRBJ1-2, with D tentatively TRBD1 (6 bases). This CDR3 comprises 16 residues. Germline V gene data show CDR1 as MNHEY and CDR2 as SVGAGI. V was cut by 4 bases and J by 4 bases, with 19 bases left in between. The CDR3 protein is CASSSLSDSRSYGYTF. CDR3 in DNA: TGTGCCAGCAGTTCCCTGTCGGACAGCCGAAGCTATGGCTACACCTTC.

This sequence joins TRBV20-1 and TRBJ1-1; TRBD1 agrees at 9 bases. Trimming at V came to 0 bases and at J to 4 bases, leaving 6 bases not matched to a gene. The CDR3 covers 15 residues. Germline CDR1 DFQATT, CDR2 SNEGSKA (reference sequence). In DNA, the CDR3 is TGCAGTGCTAGAGATCCAACAGGGGGCATCACTGAAGCTTTCTTT. As protein: CSARDPTGGITEAFF.

This rearrangement joins TRBV7-2 to TRBJ1-1; TRBD1 matches at 11 bases. The CDR3 contains 20 residues. J lost 0 bases, V lost 1 base, and 13 bases had no gene match. Germline loops: CDR1 SGHTA, CDR2 FQGNSA. CDR3 sequence reads: CASSLEGSGTGGFLNTEAFF. CDR3 DNA: TGTGCCAGCAGCTTAGAAGGTTCCGGGACAGGGGGATTTTTGAACACTGAAGCTTTCTTT. Based on the CDR3 plus reference TRBV7-2 and TRBJ1-1, the full variable domain is GAGVSQSPSNKVTEKGKDVELRCDPISGHTALYWYRQSLGQGLEFLIYFQGNSAPDKSGLPSDRFSAERTGGSVSTLTIQRTQQEDSAVYLCASSLEGSGTGGFLNTEAFFGQGTRLTVV.

This clonotype was found a few times. The chain uses TRBV7-9 and TRBJ1-5; D is uncertain. The CDR3 length is 13 residues. The V end lost 5 bases, the J end lost 4 bases, and 9 bases lay between the germline ends. Germline values: CDR1 SEHNR, CDR2 FQNEAQ (reference sequence). CDR3 in amino acids: CASSGSRNQPQHF. The CDR3 DNA sequence: TGTGCCAGCAGCGGAAGCAGGAATCAGCCCCAGCATTTT.

This clonotype has only a few counts. The chain joins TRBV7-8 to TRBJ1-2; the match to TRBD1 covers 7 bases. Unmatched junction bases numbered 8, after V lost 3 bases and J lost 4 bases. The CDR3 is made up of 15 amino acids. Germline V CDR1 and CDR2: SGHVS, FQNEAQ. CDR3 region: CASSFSQGGFYGYTF. CDR3 coding DNA: TGTGCCAGCAGCTTCTCTCAGGGGGGATTCTATGGCTACACCTTC.

This rearrangement joins TRBV11-2 to TRBJ2-7; D possibly corresponds to TRBD1 (5 bases). Germline CDR1 is SGHAT and CDR2 is FQNNGV. There are 15 residues in the CDR3. V was trimmed by 5 bases and J by 0 bases, leaving 14 bases between them. CDR3 coding DNA: TGTGCCAGCAGCCGACGACAGTATAGCTCCTACGAGCAGTACTTC. Its translation is CASSRRQYSSYEQYF.

CDR3: CASRTGRETYGYTF. Here the CDR3 DNA reads TGTGCCAGCAGAACGGGGCGGGAAACCTATGGCTACACCTTC. The chain couples TRBV6-1 to TRBJ1-2; D is perhaps TRBD1 (5 bases). This CDR3 is built from 14 residues. CDR1 is MNHNS, CDR2 SASEGT, per germline. Trimming stripped 6 bases from V and 4 bases from J, with 15 bases between.